These T cell receptor beta chains were read from a single sample in a study of chemoradiotherapy in HPV16-positive cancers. Assay used: immunoSEQ multiplex PCR; TCRdb lists only in-frame clones, some missing. This table has about 16,000 clones, about three quarters appearing once. The input for sequencing was tumor tissue, taken from a patient who underwent chemoradiotherapy. The source is a human donor with HPV-associated anogenital cancer. Each CDR3 is given with its conserved first and last residue. Each record gives: CDR3 protein, V gene, J gene.

CDR3aa: CASSSQAGVVHEQYF; v_gene: TRBV6-1; j_gene: TRBJ2-7
CDR3aa: CASSLVLNYYTKTYEQYF; v_gene: TRBV7-9; j_gene: -
CDR3aa: CASTDRTGGDYGYTF; v_gene: TRBV5-1; j_gene: TRBJ1-2
CDR3aa: CASSAPGLYEQYF; v_gene: TRBV6-1; j_gene: TRBJ2-7
CDR3aa: CASSQTGGDQPQHF; v_gene: TRBV18; j_gene: TRBJ1-5
CDR3aa: CASSSDTGGRGAFF; v_gene: TRBV28; j_gene: TRBJ1-1
CDR3aa: CSVPGLAGYNEQFF; v_gene: TRBV29-1; j_gene: TRBJ2-1
CDR3aa: CASSLTPSNTGELFF; v_gene: TRBV7-3; j_gene: TRBJ2-2
CDR3aa: CASALAGVKETQYF; v_gene: TRBV6-1; j_gene: TRBJ2-5
CDR3aa: CASSYGGTEAFF; v_gene: TRBV6-5; j_gene: TRBJ1-1
CDR3aa: CATSREGLDYGYIF; v_gene: TRBV15; j_gene: TRBJ1-2
CDR3aa: CASSARRGSGNTIYF; v_gene: TRBV11-2; j_gene: TRBJ1-3
CDR3aa: CASSPAGGADTQYF; v_gene: TRBV5-1; j_gene: TRBJ2-3
CDR3aa: CASRRGYTGELFF; v_gene: TRBV11-3; j_gene: TRBJ2-2
CDR3aa: CASSLRVQDIQYF; v_gene: TRBV11-1; j_gene: TRBJ2-4
CDR3aa: CASNVAGLQETQYF; v_gene: TRBV6-1; j_gene: TRBJ2-5
CDR3aa: CATSKDRAGGADEQFF; v_gene: TRBV15; j_gene: TRBJ2-1
CDR3aa: CASSPTGWGANVLTF; v_gene: TRBV7-2; j_gene: TRBJ2-6
CDR3aa: CASSTGWTVGEQYF; v_gene: TRBV6-1; j_gene: TRBJ2-7
CDR3aa: CASSRTVSYEQYF; v_gene: TRBV6-1; j_gene: TRBJ2-7
CDR3aa: CASSAGLAGDNEQFF; v_gene: TRBV19; j_gene: TRBJ2-1
CDR3aa: CASSLGADRGLSNSPLHF; v_gene: TRBV27; j_gene: TRBJ1-6
CDR3aa: CASSPDNFNQPQHF; v_gene: TRBV5-1; j_gene: TRBJ1-5
CDR3aa: CASSKGKGTNPGLLNQPQHF; v_gene: TRBV21-1; j_gene: TRBJ1-5
CDR3aa: CASSRSTGGNQPQHF; v_gene: TRBV6-6; j_gene: TRBJ1-5
CDR3aa: CASRNRGETEAFF; v_gene: TRBV2; j_gene: TRBJ1-1